The rows below give T cell receptor beta chains drawn from one sample of a study of CD8+CD57+ T cells in acquired aplastic anemia. A single record per CDR3 protein comes from TCRdb applying MiXCR to the reads. The sample consists of about 98,000 distinct CDR3 sequences, roughly 70% of them appearing once. The sequencing sample was made of sorted CD4+, CD8+, or CD8+CD57+ T cells (not recorded which) from PBMCs. Receptors originate from a human donor with aplastic anemia. CDR3s include the opening cysteine and the closing phenylalanine or tryptophan. A D gene is named only where the DNA matches it firmly. Some rows mark clone size as missing; the rest say once, few, many or name a class of expanded clone.

v_call	d_call	clone_size	cdr3_length	j_call	cdr3_aa	cdr3_nt
TRBV20-1	-	once	13	TRBJ2-7	CSARVGGGGEQYF	TGCAGTGCTAGAGTCGGGGGAGGGGGCGAGCAGTACTTC
TRBV4-3	TRBD1	-	13	TRBJ2-7	CASSPRTGTEQYF	TGCGCCAGCAGCCCCCGGACAGGGACCGAGCAGTACTTC
TRBV7-8	-	-	12	TRBJ1-4	CASSLGGLKLFF	TGTGCCAGCAGCTTAGGGGGGCTAAAACTGTTTTTT
TRBV7-2	-	-	13	TRBJ2-7	CASSLPASYEQYF	TGTGCCAGCAGCTTACCAGCCTCCTACGAGCAGTACTTC
TRBV15	TRBD2	-	17	TRBJ2-7	CATSRDLPPGLVGEQYF	TGTGCCACCAGCAGAGATTTACCTCCGGGACTAGTGGGCGAGCAGTACTTC
TRBV28	-	-	16	TRBJ2-7	CASTVGGGTGAYEQYF	TGTGCCAGCACCGTCGGCGGCGGGACTGGGGCCTACGAGCAGTACTTC
TRBV27	TRBD1	-	16	TRBJ1-6	CASSPISRTGDSPLHF	TGTGCCAGCAGCCCTATTAGCAGGACAGGGGACTCACCCCTCCACTTT
TRBV15	-	-	14	TRBJ2-5	CATGRPGRLETQYF	TGTGCCACAGGACGCCCGGGGCGGTTGGAGACCCAGTACTTC
TRBV20-1	-	-	12	TRBJ1-1	CSGRTENTEAFF	TGCAGTGGCCGAACAGAGAACACTGAAGCTTTCTTT
TRBV10-2	-	-	15	TRBJ1-1	CASSEGRELNTEAFF	TGCGCCAGCAGTGAGGGTAGGGAATTGAACACTGAAGCTTTCTTT
TRBV20-1	TRBD1	-	15	TRBJ2-7	CSASPLDRDGYEQYF	TGCAGTGCTAGCCCCCTGGACAGGGATGGGTACGAGCAGTACTTC
TRBV20-1	TRBD2	-	15	TRBJ2-3	CSAGRTSGRVDTQYF	TGCAGTGCTGGTAGGACTAGCGGGAGGGTCGATACGCAGTATTTT
TRBV2	-	-	11	TRBJ1-5	CASRGYQPQHF	TGTGCCAGCAGAGGATATCAGCCCCAGCATTTT
TRBV10-1	TRBD2	few	16	TRBJ2-7	CASSPGTSGRGYEQYF	TGCGCCAGCAGCCCCGGGACTAGCGGGCGCGGATACGAGCAGTACTTC
TRBV20-1	-	-	12	TRBJ2-5	CSASEGGETQYF	TGCAGTGCTAGTGAGGGGGGAGAGACCCAGTACTTC
TRBV11-2	TRBD2	once	18	TRBJ2-3	CASSLDPGTSPGTDTQYF	TGTGCCAGCAGCTTAGACCCCGGGACTAGCCCCGGCACAGATACGCAGTATTTT
TRBV6-1	-	-	12	TRBJ2-7	CASSAVTYEQYF	TGTGCCAGCAGTGCTGTAACCTACGAGCAGTACTTC
TRBV20-1	TRBD2	-	17	TRBJ2-1	CSAINASGGLSYNEQFF	TGCAGTGCTATAAATGCTAGCGGAGGCCTTTCCTACAATGAGCAGTTCTTC
TRBV20-1	-	-	10	TRBJ1-2	CSARAYGYTF	TGCAGTGCTAGAGCCTATGGCTACACCTTC
TRBV7-3	-	-	14	TRBJ1-2	CASTPGEGFTGYTF	TGTGCCAGCACTCCGGGGGAGGGATTCACTGGCTACACCTTC
TRBV7-9	TRBD1	-	14	TRBJ2-7	CASSSRDRSYEQYF	TGTGCCAGCAGCTCCCGGGACAGGTCCTACGAGCAGTACTTC
TRBV6-1	-	-	14	TRBJ2-7	CASKRRDISYEQYF	TGTGCCAGCAAGAGAAGGGACATTTCCTACGAGCAGTACTTC
TRBV7-9	-	many	15	TRBJ1-3	CASSPTLSTGNTIYF	TGTGCCAGCAGCCCCACCCTTTCGACAGGCAACACCATATATTTT
TRBV10-3	TRBD2	few	16	TRBJ2-1	CAISESGTSGDNEQFF	TGTGCCATCAGTGAGTCCGGGACTAGCGGGGACAATGAGCAGTTCTTC
TRBV2	-	few	15	TRBJ2-7	CASSDPVIGPYEQYF	TGTGCCAGCAGTGACCCGGTGATAGGCCCCTACGAGCAGTACTTC
TRBV19	TRBD1	-	14	TRBJ1-1	CASGRQGMNTEAFF	TGTGCCAGCGGGAGACAGGGAATGAACACTGAAGCTTTCTTT
TRBV10-3	-	-	12	TRBJ2-1	CAISEFVNEQFF	TGTGCCATCAGTGAGTTCGTTAATGAGCAGTTCTTC
TRBV5-6	-	-	15	TRBJ1-5	CASSLGPGGNQPQHF	TGTGCCAGCAGCTTGGGGCCAGGGGGCAATCAGCCCCAGCATTTT
TRBV11-1	TRBD1	few	15	TRBJ2-5	CASSAGTGGQETQYF	TGTGCCAGCAGCGCCGGGACAGGGGGCCAAGAGACCCAGTACTTC